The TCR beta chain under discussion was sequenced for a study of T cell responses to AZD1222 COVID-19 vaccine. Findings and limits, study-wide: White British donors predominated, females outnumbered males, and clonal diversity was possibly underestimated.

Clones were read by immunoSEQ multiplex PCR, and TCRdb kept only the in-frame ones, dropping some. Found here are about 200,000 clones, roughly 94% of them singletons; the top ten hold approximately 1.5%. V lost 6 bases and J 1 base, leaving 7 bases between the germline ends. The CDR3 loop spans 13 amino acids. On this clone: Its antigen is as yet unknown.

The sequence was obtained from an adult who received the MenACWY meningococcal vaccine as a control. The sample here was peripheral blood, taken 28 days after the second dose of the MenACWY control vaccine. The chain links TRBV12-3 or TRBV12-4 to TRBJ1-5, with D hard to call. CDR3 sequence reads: CASRPSSNQPQHF. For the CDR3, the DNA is TGTGCCAGCAGGCCTTCGAGCAATCAGCCCCAGCATTTT.